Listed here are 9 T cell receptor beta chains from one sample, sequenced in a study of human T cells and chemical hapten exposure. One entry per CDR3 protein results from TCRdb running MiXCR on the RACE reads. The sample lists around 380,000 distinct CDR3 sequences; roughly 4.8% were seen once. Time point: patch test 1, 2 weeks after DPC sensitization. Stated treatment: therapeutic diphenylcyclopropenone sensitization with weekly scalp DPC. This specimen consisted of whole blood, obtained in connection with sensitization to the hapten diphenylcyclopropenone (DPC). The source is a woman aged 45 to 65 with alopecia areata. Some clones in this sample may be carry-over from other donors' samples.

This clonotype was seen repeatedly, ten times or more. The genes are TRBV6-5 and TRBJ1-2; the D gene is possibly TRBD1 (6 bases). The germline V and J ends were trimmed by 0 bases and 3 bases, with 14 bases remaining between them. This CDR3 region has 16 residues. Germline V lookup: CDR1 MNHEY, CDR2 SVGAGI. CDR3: CASSYSTGEMDYGYTF. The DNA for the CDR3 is TGTGCCAGCAGTTACTCGACAGGAGAGATGGACTATGGCTACACCTTC.

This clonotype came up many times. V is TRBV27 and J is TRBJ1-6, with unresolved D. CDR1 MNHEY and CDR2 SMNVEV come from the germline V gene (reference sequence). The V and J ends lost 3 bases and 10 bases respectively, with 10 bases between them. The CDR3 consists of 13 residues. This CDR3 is CASSFNPSSPLHF. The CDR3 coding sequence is TGTGCCAGCAGTTTTAACCCTAGCTCACCCCTCCACTTT.

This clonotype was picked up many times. The DNA of the CDR3 is TGTGCCAGCAGCTTAGGGGGTCCCCTGCTTTCTAGCACAGATACGCAGTATTTT. Its translation is CASSLGGPLLSSTDTQYF. The rearrangement uses TRBV7-2 and TRBJ2-3; D is unclear. Germline V lookup: CDR1 SGHTA, CDR2 FQGNSA. V lost 1 base and J 0 bases, leaving 17 bases between the germline ends. The CDR3 loop spans 18 amino acids.

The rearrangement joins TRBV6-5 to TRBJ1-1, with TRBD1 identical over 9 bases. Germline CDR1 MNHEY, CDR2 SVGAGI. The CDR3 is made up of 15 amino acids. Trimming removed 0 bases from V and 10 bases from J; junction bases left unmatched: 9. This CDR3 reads CASSYSKGQGSGAFF. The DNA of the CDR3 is TGTGCCAGCAGTTACTCGAAAGGACAGGGGTCGGGAGCTTTCTTT.

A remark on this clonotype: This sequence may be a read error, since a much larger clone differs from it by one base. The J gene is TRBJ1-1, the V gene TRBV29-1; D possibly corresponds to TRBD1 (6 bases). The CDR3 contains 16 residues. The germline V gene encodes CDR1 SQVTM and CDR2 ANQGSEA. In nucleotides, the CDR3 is TGCAGCGTTGGGACGACCTGGGGACACCCGAACATTGAAGCTTTCTTT. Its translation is CSVGTTWGHPNIEAFF.

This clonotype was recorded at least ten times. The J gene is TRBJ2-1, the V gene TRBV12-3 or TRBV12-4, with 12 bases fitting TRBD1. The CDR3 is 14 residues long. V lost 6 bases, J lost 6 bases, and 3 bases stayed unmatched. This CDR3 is CASRGQGAINEQFF. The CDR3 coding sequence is TGTGCCAGCAGGGGACAGGGGGCTATCAATGAGCAGTTCTTC.

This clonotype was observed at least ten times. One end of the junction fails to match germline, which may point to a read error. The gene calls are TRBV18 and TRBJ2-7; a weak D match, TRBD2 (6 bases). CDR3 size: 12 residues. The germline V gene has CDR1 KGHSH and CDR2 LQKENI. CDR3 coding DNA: TGTGCCAGCTCTAACCTCGGAGGGGCCCCACAATTC. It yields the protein CASSNLGGAPQF.

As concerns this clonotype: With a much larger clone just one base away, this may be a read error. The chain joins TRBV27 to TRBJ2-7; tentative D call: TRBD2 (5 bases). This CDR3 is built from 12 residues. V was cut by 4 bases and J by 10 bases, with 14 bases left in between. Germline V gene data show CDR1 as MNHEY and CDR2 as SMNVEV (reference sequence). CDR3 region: CASSSLAADQYF. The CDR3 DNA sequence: TGTGCCAGCAGTTCCCTAGCCGCGGATCAGTACTTC.

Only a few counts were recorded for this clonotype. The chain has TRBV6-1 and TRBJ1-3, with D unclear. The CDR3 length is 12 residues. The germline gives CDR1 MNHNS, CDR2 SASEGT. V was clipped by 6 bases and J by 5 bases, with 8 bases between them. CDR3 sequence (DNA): TGTGCCAGCAGCACTAAACGAAACACCATATATTTT. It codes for CASSTKRNTIYF.